This T cell receptor (beta chain) was identified during a study of CD8 T cells in ankylosing spondylitis. Study-wide results and limits: Reportedly, significant enrichment of disease-linked clones occurred in matched ankylosing spondylitis synovial fluid. A subset of motif variants has previously been described in the synovial fluid and blood of reactive arthritis.

With molecular barcodes, quantitative 5'-RACE was used to make the TCR beta libraries. Each CDR3 protein is one row after TCRdb ran MiXCR on the 5' RACE reads. Among 350,000 or so distinct CDR3 sequences listed, about 9.9% were seen once. V gave up 6 bases and J gave up 0 bases; unmatched junction bases: 8. This CDR3 has 17 residues. The germline V gene has CDR1 MDHEN and CDR2 SYDVKM. This clonotype was picked up many times. Its antigen is not known. This chain links TRBV28 with TRBJ2-1, with 10 nucleotides matching TRBD2. What was sequenced was blood, either unsorted or a sorted T cell fraction (not recorded which). This receptor was taken from a female donor with ankylosing spondylitis or in good health (not recorded which). The CDR3 spells CASSSRTSGVSYNEQFF. DNA for the CDR3: TGTGCCAGCAGCTCCCGGACTAGCGGAGTCTCCTACAATGAGCAGTTCTTC.